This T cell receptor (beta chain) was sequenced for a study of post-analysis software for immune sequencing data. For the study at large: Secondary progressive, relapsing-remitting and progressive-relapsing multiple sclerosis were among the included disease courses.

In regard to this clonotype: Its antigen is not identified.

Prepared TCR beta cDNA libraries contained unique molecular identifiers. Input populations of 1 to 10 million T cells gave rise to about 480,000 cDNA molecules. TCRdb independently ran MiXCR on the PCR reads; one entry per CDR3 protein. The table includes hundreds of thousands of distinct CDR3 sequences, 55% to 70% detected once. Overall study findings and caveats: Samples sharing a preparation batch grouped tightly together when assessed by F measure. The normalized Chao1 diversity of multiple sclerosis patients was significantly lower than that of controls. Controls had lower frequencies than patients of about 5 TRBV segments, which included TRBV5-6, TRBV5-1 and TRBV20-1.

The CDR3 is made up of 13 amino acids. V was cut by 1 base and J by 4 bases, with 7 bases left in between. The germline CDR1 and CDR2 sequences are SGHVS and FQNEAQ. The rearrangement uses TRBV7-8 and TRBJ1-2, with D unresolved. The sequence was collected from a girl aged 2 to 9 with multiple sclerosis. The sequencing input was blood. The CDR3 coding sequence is TGTGCCAGCAGCTTAGACCAGAGCTATGGCTACACCTTC. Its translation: CASSLDQSYGYTF.